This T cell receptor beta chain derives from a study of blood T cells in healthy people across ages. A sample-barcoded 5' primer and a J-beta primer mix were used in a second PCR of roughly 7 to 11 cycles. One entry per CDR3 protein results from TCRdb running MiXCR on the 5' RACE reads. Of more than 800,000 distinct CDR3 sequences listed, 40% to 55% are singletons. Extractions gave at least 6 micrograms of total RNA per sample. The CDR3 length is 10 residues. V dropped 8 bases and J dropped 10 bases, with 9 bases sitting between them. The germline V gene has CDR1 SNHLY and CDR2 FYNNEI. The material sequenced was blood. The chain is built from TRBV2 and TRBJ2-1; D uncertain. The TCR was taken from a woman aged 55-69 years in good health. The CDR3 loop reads CASGAYEQFF. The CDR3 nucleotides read TGTGCCAGCGGAGCCTACGAGCAGTTCTTC.